The count of the clone carrying this T cell receptor (beta chain) is one. Its antigen is not identified. The sample belongs to a study of shared clonotypes between healthy human individuals. Sequencing was performed with immunoSEQ multiplex PCR; in TCRdb, only in-frame clones are kept and a portion is missing. Here the sample spans around 2.5 million clones, 80% to 95% being singletons. Study results and caveats: A few donors held about 5% of naive CD4 clonotypes in common.

The CDR3 is 13 residues long. Trimming left V 10 bases short and J 3 bases short, with 15 bases between. Germline CDR1 and CDR2: ENHRY and SYGVKD. Sequencing used naive CD4+ T cells from PBMCs. Noted subset: CD45RA+ positively selected. This chain links TRBV10-3 with TRBJ1-2; D not resolved. The TCR was taken from a man younger than 30 in good health. Some clones in this sample may be carry-over from other donors' samples. The CDR3 loop is CATAASSDYGYTF. CDR3 bases: TGTGCCACCGCAGCGAGCAGCGACTATGGCTACACCTTC.